Below are 14 T cell receptor beta chains sequenced from a single sample in a study of OX40 agonist ivuxolimab in advanced cancers. The method was immunoSEQ multiplex PCR; TCRdb's version includes in-frame clones alone and lacks a portion of them. The sample holds some 69,000 clones; 70% to 90% are singletons and the top ten take less than 3%. The material sequenced was CD4+ or CD8+ T cells sorted from blood, taken in a trial of the OX40 agonist ivuxolimab. The receptors here all came from an adult with an advanced solid tumor such as melanoma, head and neck, liver or kidney cancer.

This sequence joins TRBV15 and TRBJ1-2; 7 positions agree with TRBD1. There are 14 residues in the CDR3. Trimming took 0 bases from V and 8 from J; bases not matched to a gene: 6. Germline V CDR1 and CDR2: LNHNV, YYDKDF (reference sequence). The CDR3 DNA follows: TGTGCCACCAGCAGAGATGAAGGGGGCGCGGGCTACACCTTC. This encodes CATSRDEGGAGYTF.

This clone has just a few counts. This chain links TRBV10-1 with TRBJ1-1; D is unclear. The CDR3 totals 13 residues. V was pared by 5 bases and J by 1 base, with 8 bases between. The germline gives CDR1 WNHNN, CDR2 SYGVQD (reference sequence). The CDR3 sequence: CASSPGGNTEAFF. The CDR3 coding sequence is TGCGCCAGCAGTCCCGGCGGGAACACTGAAGCTTTCTTT.

The rearrangement links TRBV19 to TRBJ1-2; perhaps TRBD1 as D (6 bases). CDR1 LNHDA and CDR2 SQIVND come from the germline V gene (reference sequence). CDR3 length: 12 residues. The V and J ends lost 7 bases and 5 bases respectively, with 11 bases between them. Written as DNA, the CDR3 is TGTGCCAGTACCCCACAGGGATATGGCTACACCTTC. This encodes CASTPQGYGYTF.

The rearrangement uses TRBV15 and TRBJ2-3; 10 bases are a match to TRBD2. In germline, CDR1 is LNHNV, CDR2 YYDKDF (reference sequence). The CDR3 spans 16 residues. With 1 base clipped from V and 2 bases from J, the junction kept 3 bases outside the gene matches. The CDR3 sequence is CATSRGTSGDTDTQYF. DNA of the CDR3: TGTGCCACCAGCAGAGGGACTAGCGGAGACACAGATACGCAGTATTTT.

The rearrangement uses TRBV18 and TRBJ2-5; either TRBD1 or TRBD2 may supply D (7 bases each). V was pared by 4 bases and J by 1 base, with 22 bases between. Germline V gene data show CDR1 as KGHSH and CDR2 as LQKENI. CDR3 length equals 18 residues. The CDR3 DNA is TGTGCCAGCTCACAGCGGGACAGCATCCTAGGAGGCCAAGAGACCCAGTACTTC. The encoded protein is CASSQRDSILGGQETQYF. Full variable domain (remainder filled in from reference TRBV18 and TRBJ2-5): NAGVMQNPRHLVRRRGQEARLRCSPMKGHSHVYWYRQLPEEGLKFMVYLQKENIIDESGMPKERFSAEFPKEGPSILRIQQVVRGDSAAYFCASSQRDSILGGQETQYFGPGTRLLVL.

V is TRBV9 and J is TRBJ2-2; 10 positions agree with TRBD2. Losses at the gene ends were 2 bases for V and 5 bases for J; bases not matched to a gene: 3. Germline CDR1 SGDLS, CDR2 YYNGEE. The CDR3 spans 15 residues. CDR3 amino acids: CASSVTSGPTGELFF. The CDR3 coding sequence is TGTGCCAGCAGCGTGACTAGCGGGCCTACCGGGGAGCTGTTTTTT. The full variable domain, its missing parts supplied by reference TRBV9 and TRBJ2-2, is DSGVTQTPKHLITATGQRVTLRCSPRSGDLSVYWYQQSLDQGLQFLIQYYNGEERAKGNILERFSAQQFPDLHSELNLSSLELGDSALYFCASSVTSGPTGELFFGEGSRLTVL.

V usage is TRBV11-2 and J usage is TRBJ2-7; 7 bases match TRBD1. Germline V gene lookup returns CDR1 SGHAT and CDR2 FQNNGV. V shed 1 base and J 0 bases; nucleotides not matched to a gene: 6. The CDR3 extends over 16 amino acids. In nucleotides, the CDR3 is TGTGCCAGCAGCTTAGGAGGGCCAGGGGGCTCCTACGAGCAGTACTTC. This sequence encodes CASSLGGPGGSYEQYF.

This clone was detected once. This chain links TRBV25-1 with TRBJ2-1, with D possibly being TRBD1 (5 bases). The CDR3 is 14 residues long. Looked up from germline, CDR1 is MGHDK and CDR2 is SYGVNS. V lost 3 bases, J lost 6 bases, and 12 bases lay in between. This CDR3 reads CASSDPGWGNEQFF. The CDR3 nucleotides read TGTGCCAGCAGTGACCCAGGGTGGGGCAATGAGCAGTTCTTC.

The chain uses TRBV28 and TRBJ1-2; no clear D gene. This CDR3 contains 10 residues. The germline gives CDR1 MDHEN, CDR2 SYDVKM. CDR3 nucleotides: TGTGGGGTCGCTAACTATGGCTACACCTTC. This gives the protein CGVANYGYTF.

The rearrangement uses TRBV9 and TRBJ1-4, with TRBD1 identical over 8 bases. Losses at the gene ends were 3 bases for V and 7 bases for J; bases not matched to a gene: 8. The CDR3 is 15 residues long. CDR1 and CDR2 from the germline V gene are SGDLS and YYNGEE. CDR3 nucleotide sequence: TGTGCCAGCAGCGCGGCCGTGGACAGGGTTGAAAAACTGTTTTTT. It yields the protein CASSAAVDRVEKLFF.

V and J are TRBV28 and TRBJ2-7; D is perhaps TRBD1 or TRBD2 (5 bases each). Germline CDR1 MDHEN, CDR2 SYDVKM. This CDR3 region has 12 residues. Deletions cut 6 bases from V and 2 bases from J, with 8 bases between. The CDR3 spells CASSRGAYEQYF. For the CDR3, the DNA is TGTGCCAGCAGCCGAGGGGCCTACGAGCAGTACTTC.

The chain has TRBV19 and TRBJ1-5; 9 bases fit TRBD1. Germline V gives CDR1 LNHDA, CDR2 SQIVND (reference sequence). The CDR3 spans 15 residues. After removal of 6 bases from V and 5 bases from J, the junction contained 8 bases not matched to a gene. The CDR3 loop reads CASSESGTGYQPQHF. CDR3 nucleotides: TGTGCCAGTAGCGAATCCGGGACAGGGTATCAGCCCCAGCATTTT. The complete variable domain, with remaining parts taken from reference TRBV19 and TRBJ1-5, reads DGGITQSPKYLFRKEGQNVTLSCEQNLNHDAMYWYRQDPGQGLRLIYYSQIVNDFQKGDIAEGYSVSREKKESFPLTVTSAQKNPTAFYLCASSESGTGYQPQHFGDGTRLSIL.

This clone appeared a single time. This chain uses TRBV18 with TRBJ2-6; possible D gene TRBD2, 5 bases. This CDR3 spans 17 amino acids. V was cut by 5 bases and J by 0 bases, with 14 bases left in between. Germline V CDR1 and CDR2: KGHSH, LQKENI. The CDR3 here is CASSDPSRGSGANVLTF. CDR3 coding DNA: TGTGCCAGCTCAGACCCTTCCCGGGGCTCTGGGGCCAACGTCCTGACTTTC.

This chain connects TRBV2 to TRBJ2-3; 12 bases match TRBD2. CDR3 length: 16 residues. Germline V gene data show CDR1 as SNHLY and CDR2 as FYNNEI. The junction had 5 bases not matched to a gene; V was cut back by 3 bases and J by 4 bases. CDR3 sequence: CASSETSGGYADTQYF. The CDR3 DNA reads TGTGCCAGCAGTGAGACTAGCGGGGGTTATGCAGATACGCAGTATTTT. The whole variable domain, remainder taken from reference TRBV2 and TRBJ2-3, is EPEVTQTPSHQVTQMGQEVILRCVPISNHLYFYWYRQILGQKVEFLVSFYNNEISEKSEIFDDQFSVERPDGSNFTLKIRSTKLEDSAMYFCASSETSGGYADTQYFGPGTRLTVL.